Below, 7 T cell receptor beta chains from the same sample are listed, as sequenced in a study of cytomegalovirus exposure and HLA in healthy donors. Only in-frame clones appear in the TCRdb table, and some are missing; sequencing was by immunoSEQ multiplex PCR. This table has over 60,000 clones, roughly 95% appearing once. The sample taken for sequencing was PBMCs. Receptors were obtained from a man aged 18-30 years in good health and CMV-seronegative.

The V and J genes are TRBV19 and TRBJ2-3; 13 nucleotides match TRBD2. V shed 5 bases, J shed 1 base, and the junction held 3 bases outside the gene matches. CDR1 is LNHDA, CDR2 SQIVND, per germline (reference sequence). The CDR3 runs 16 residues. The CDR3 reads CASSLTSGRGTDTQYF. CDR3 nucleotide sequence: TGTGCCAGTAGTTTAACTAGCGGGAGGGGCACAGATACGCAGTATTTT.

The rearrangement links TRBV7-6 to TRBJ1-3, with 8 bases identical to TRBD1. Losses at the gene ends were 5 bases for V and 3 bases for J; bases not matched to a gene: 3. The germline CDR1 and CDR2 sequences are SGHVS and FNYEAQ. The CDR3 totals 14 residues. The CDR3 coding sequence is TGTGCCAGCAGCGCGACAGGGGATGGAAACACCATATATTTT. Translation: CASSATGDGNTIYF.

This chain connects TRBV5-6 to TRBJ2-4, with 7 positions matching TRBD2. V lost 4 bases to trimming and J lost 0 bases; unmatched junction nucleotides: 10. In germline, CDR1 is SGHDT, CDR2 YYEEEE. The CDR3 spans 17 residues. CDR3 in amino acids: CASSTPGEGLAKNIQYF. As DNA, the CDR3 is TGTGCCAGCAGCACCCCCGGGGAGGGACTAGCCAAAAACATTCAGTACTTC.

The chain combines TRBV5-5 with TRBJ2-1; the D is unclear. Trimming pared 1 base from V and 6 bases from J, leaving 11 bases between. Germline V gives CDR1 SGHKS, CDR2 YYEKEE (reference sequence). CDR3 size: 14 residues. Here the CDR3 reads CASSLRQVGNEQFF. Here the CDR3 DNA reads TGTGCCAGCAGCTTGCGGCAGGTGGGCAATGAGCAGTTCTTC.

This clone was recorded only once. The chain links TRBV11-3 to TRBJ2-3; 11 bases fit TRBD2. Germline lookup yields CDR1 SGHNT and CDR2 YENEEA. This CDR3 is built from 16 residues. The V segment lost 5 bases and the J segment 2 bases; nucleotides outside the gene matches: 6. CDR3 loop: CASSPGLADFTDTQYF. In nucleotides, the CDR3 is TGTGCCAGCAGCCCGGGACTAGCGGACTTCACAGATACGCAGTATTTT.

The chain recombines TRBV5-1 with TRBJ2-1; 7 bases line up with TRBD2. Germline values: CDR1 SGHRS, CDR2 YFSETQ. V was clipped by 0 bases and J by 2 bases; unmatched bases: 5. CDR3 length equals 16 residues. The CDR3 coding sequence is TGCGCCAGCAGCTTGGGGGCGGGAGTCCCCTACAATGAGCAGTTCTTC. This sequence encodes CASSLGAGVPYNEQFF.

V gene TRBV10-2 combines with J gene TRBJ1-1; 9 nucleotides line up with TRBD1. The CDR3 extends over 13 amino acids. V trimming: 5 bases; J trimming: 9 bases; junction bases outside the gene matches: 7. Germline values: CDR1 WSHSY, CDR2 SAAADI. CDR3: CASSRGQGLQAFF. In DNA form, the CDR3 reads TGCGCCAGCAGTCGCGGACAGGGGCTTCAAGCTTTCTTT.